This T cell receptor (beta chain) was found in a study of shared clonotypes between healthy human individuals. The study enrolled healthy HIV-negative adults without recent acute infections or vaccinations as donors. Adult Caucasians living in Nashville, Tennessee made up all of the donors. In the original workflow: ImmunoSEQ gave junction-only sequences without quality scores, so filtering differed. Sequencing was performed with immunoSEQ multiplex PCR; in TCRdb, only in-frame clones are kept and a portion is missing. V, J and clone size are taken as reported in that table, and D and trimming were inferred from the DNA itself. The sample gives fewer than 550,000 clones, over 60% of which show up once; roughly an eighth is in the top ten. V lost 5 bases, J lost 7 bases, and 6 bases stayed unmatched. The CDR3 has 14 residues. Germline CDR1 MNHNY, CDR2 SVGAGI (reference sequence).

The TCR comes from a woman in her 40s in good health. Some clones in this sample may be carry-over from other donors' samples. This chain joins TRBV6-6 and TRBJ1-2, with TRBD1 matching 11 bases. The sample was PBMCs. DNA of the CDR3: TGTGCCAGCAGTCAGGACAGGGGGCGGGGTGGCTACACCTTC. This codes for CASSQDRGRGGYTF.